This TCR beta chain was captured by sequencing in a study of regulatory T cells in long-lasting Graves disease. Study overall: Graves' patients with a new diagnosis had received antithyroid drugs under 3 months.

Study results and caveats: Favoring TRBV28, TRBJ1-2 and TRBJ2-5 was a feature seen in persistent disease.

This clonotype was seen a few times. Its target is unknown. With iRepertoire HTBI primers and Arm-PCR of CDR3 regions, TCR beta libraries were built. As handled by the study authors: The samples included around 60 TRBV and over eleven TRBJ segments. One entry per CDR3 protein results from TCRdb running MiXCR on the multiplex PCR reads. Here the V and J calls rest on TCRdb's processing, not on the authors' analysis. The sample carries 350,000 to 450,000 distinct CDR3 sequences, around 15% recorded once. Time point noted: newly diagnosed GD, antithyroid drugs for less than 3 months. RNA from PBMCs was the source of the TCR library. Per germline, CDR1 MGHDK and CDR2 SYGVNS. This CDR3 is built from 15 residues. Trimming removed 5 bases at V and 5 bases at J, with 15 bases between. This same sample was also part of a study on T cells in Graves' hyperthyroidism and ophthalmopathy.

The source of this sequence is a man aged 40-49 years with Graves disease. The input for sequencing was peripheral blood mononuclear cells (PBMCs), taken at new diagnosis, from a patient treated with antithyroid drugs. The gene calls are TRBV25-1 and TRBJ1-4; no clear D. For the CDR3, the DNA is TGTGCCAGCAGTCCACTAGACACATTGAATGAAAAACTGTTTTTT. Amino acid sequence: CASSPLDTLNEKLFF.